The rows below give T cell receptor beta chains drawn from one sample of a study of T cell changes during pregnancy in multiple sclerosis. The method was immunoSEQ multiplex PCR; TCRdb's version includes in-frame clones alone and lacks a portion of them. This table has 30,000 to 40,000 clones, 90% appearing once. The specimen comprised CD4+ T cells from peripheral blood mononuclear cells, sampled in the second trimester of pregnancy. The source is a female donor with multiple sclerosis, enrolled in a pregnancy study. The CDR3 runs from the conserved cysteine through the conserved F or W. Fields, in order: V gene, clone size, D gene, J gene, CDR3 protein, CDR3 DNA. A D gene is named only where the DNA matches it firmly. Some rows mark clone size as missing; the rest say once, few, many or name a class of expanded clone.

>TRBV4-1|-|-|TRBJ1-2
CASSRSSIGNGYTF
TGCGCCAGCAGCCGATCGTCAATCGGGAACGGCTACACCTTC
>TRBV4-1|-|-|TRBJ2-1
CASSHGTRSSYNEQFF
TGCGCCAGCAGCCACGGGACTCGGAGCTCCTACAATGAGCAGTTCTTC
>TRBV27|once|-|TRBJ1-1
CASSLRRGLMNTEAFF
TGTGCCAGCAGTTTACGAAGGGGATTGATGAACACTGAAGCTTTCTTT
>TRBV11-2|-|TRBD2|TRBJ2-7
CASSFGGRASYEQYF
TGTGCCAGCAGCTTTGGCGGGAGGGCCTCCTACGAGCAGTACTTC
>TRBV7-2|-|TRBD2|TRBJ2-7
CASSLGTSRTYEQYF
TGTGCCAGCAGCCTAGGGACTAGCAGAACCTACGAGCAGTACTTC
>TRBV9|-|TRBD2|TRBJ2-3
CASSVTSGYTDTQYF
TGTGCCAGCAGCGTGACTAGCGGCTACACAGATACGCAGTATTTT
>TRBV18|-|TRBD1|TRBJ1-5
CASSQGADQPQHF
TGTGCCAGCTCACAGGGGGCTGATCAGCCCCAGCATTTT
>TRBV4-1|once|-|TRBJ2-2
CASSLDWNTGELFF
TGCGCCAGCAGCCTGGACTGGAACACCGGGGAGCTGTTTTTT
>TRBV7-3|-|TRBD1|TRBJ1-5
CASSLAPGQTPQHF
TGTGCCAGCAGCTTAGCCCCGGGACAGACCCCCCAGCATTTT
>TRBV7-3|-|-|TRBJ2-3
CASSQTGLTTDTQYF
TGTGCCAGCAGCCAAACTGGACTTACCACAGATACGCAGTATTTT
>TRBV7-2|-|TRBD1|TRBJ2-3
CASSTRTGGPTDTQYF
TGTGCCAGCAGCACTAGGACAGGGGGCCCCACAGATACGCAGTATTTT
>TRBV7-9|-|-|TRBJ2-1
CASSPPGNEQFF
TGTGCCAGCAGCCCCCCCGGCAATGAGCAGTTCTTC
>TRBV7-9|-|TRBD2|TRBJ2-2
CASSVWTSHNTGELFF
TGTGCCAGCAGCGTCTGGACTAGCCATAACACCGGGGAGCTGTTTTTT
>TRBV4-2|-|TRBD1|TRBJ1-4
CASSQPQGVVEKLFF
TGTGCCAGCAGCCAACCTCAGGGGGTGGTTGAAAAACTGTTTTTT
>TRBV28|-|-|TRBJ2-6
CASSLGGVSGANVLTF
TGTGCCAGCAGTTTGGGGGGAGTCTCTGGGGCCAACGTCCTGACTTTC
>TRBV5-4|-|TRBD1|TRBJ1-2
CASSLGQGVDNYGYTF
TGTGCCAGCAGCTTGGGGCAGGGGGTTGATAACTATGGCTACACCTTC
>TRBV29-1|-|-|TRBJ1-2
CSVDAGSDYGYTF
TGCAGCGTTGACGCAGGGTCCGACTATGGCTACACCTTC
>TRBV6-6|-|TRBD2|TRBJ2-7
CASSYVAGGYEQYF
TGTGCCAGCAGTTACGTAGCGGGAGGATATGAGCAGTACTTC
>TRBV27|-|TRBD2|TRBJ2-1
CASSFGAGGTSGYNEQFF
TGTGCCAGCAGTTTTGGTGCCGGGGGGACTAGCGGGTACAATGAGCAGTTCTTC
>TRBV18|-|TRBD1|TRBJ1-1
CASSPHPGGTNTEAFF
TGTGCCAGCTCACCACACCCAGGGGGCACGAACACTGAAGCTTTCTTT
>TRBV7-2|-|TRBD1|TRBJ2-5
CASSSRDREETQYF
TGTGCCAGCAGCTCCCGGGACAGGGAAGAGACCCAGTACTTC
>TRBV5-4|-|TRBD2|TRBJ2-5
CASSLVKLAGSSETQYF
TGTGCCAGCAGCTTGGTAAAGCTAGCGGGAAGTTCGGAGACCCAGTACTTC
>TRBV5-6|-|TRBD1|TRBJ1-5
CASRCGQGTGNQPQHF
TGTGCCAGCAGATGTGGACAGGGCACGGGCAATCAGCCCCAGCATTTT
>TRBV7-9|-|TRBD1|TRBJ2-7
CASSPTGEAYEQYF
TGTGCCAGCAGCCCGACAGGGGAGGCCTACGAGCAGTACTTC
>TRBV9|-|-|TRBJ2-3
CASSTQGRARETTDTQYF
TGTGCCAGCAGCACCCAAGGTAGGGCTAGGGAGACCACAGATACGCAGTATTTT
>TRBV30|-|TRBD2|TRBJ2-2
CAWSEWTSGRASGELFF
TGTGCCTGGAGTGAATGGACTAGCGGGAGGGCCTCCGGGGAGCTGTTTTTT
>TRBV30|-|TRBD1|TRBJ1-4
CAWREKGGASEKLFF
TGTGCCTGGAGGGAAAAAGGGGGCGCGAGTGAAAAACTGTTTTTT
>TRBV5-6|-|-|TRBJ2-3
CASSLTSTDTQYF
TGTGCCAGCAGCTTGACTAGCACAGATACGCAGTATTTT
>TRBV28|few|TRBD2|TRBJ2-7
CASSGGGMVAYEQYF
TGTGCCAGCAGCGGGGGGGGTATGGTAGCCTACGAGCAGTACTTC
>TRBV12-5|-|TRBD1|TRBJ2-1
CASGFTTQGLERNEQFF
TGTGCTAGTGGTTTCACAACACAGGGGTTGGAGCGCAATGAGCAGTTCTTC
>TRBV30|-|TRBD2|TRBJ2-5
CAWTPGLDWETQYF
TGTGCCTGGACTCCGGGACTAGATTGGGAGACCCAGTACTTC
>TRBV6-1|-|-|TRBJ1-1
CASSDPTVQSTEAFF
TGTGCCAGCAGTGACCCAACAGTTCAGAGCACTGAAGCTTTCTTT
>TRBV9|-|TRBD2|TRBJ2-1
CASSAWTSGRSYNEQFF
TGTGCCAGCAGCGCTTGGACTAGCGGGAGGTCCTACAATGAGCAGTTCTTC
>TRBV7-2|-|TRBD2|TRBJ2-2
CASSPTSGVNTGELFF
TGTGCCAGCAGCCCCACTAGCGGGGTGAACACCGGGGAGCTGTTTTTT
>TRBV6-1|once|-|TRBJ2-1
CASRIDRSSYNEQFF
TGTGCCAGCCGGATCGACAGGTCCTCCTACAATGAGCAGTTCTTC
>TRBV5-1|once|-|TRBJ2-5
CASNRGQETQYF
TGCGCCAGCAATCGAGGCCAAGAGACCCAGTACTTC
>TRBV2|-|-|TRBJ1-6
CASSEALQGPSPLHF
TGTGCCAGCAGTGAAGCGCTTCAGGGGCCTTCACCCCTCCACTTT
>TRBV28|-|-|TRBJ1-5
CASSFLNNQPQHF
TGTGCCAGCAGTTTTTTAAACAATCAGCCCCAGCATTTT
>TRBV19|-|-|TRBJ2-5
CASSTTGVAETQYF
TGTGCCAGTAGTACGACAGGAGTGGCCGAGACCCAGTACTTC
>TRBV6-1|-|-|TRBJ1-1
CASSSTNGGGTEAFF
TGTGCCAGCAGTTCGACTAATGGGGGCGGCACTGAAGCTTTCTTT
>TRBV5-1|-|TRBD1|TRBJ1-3
CASSSGGSGNTIYF
TGCGCCAGCAGCTCAGGGGGCTCTGGAAACACCATATATTTT
>TRBV7-9|few|TRBD2|TRBJ2-2
CASSRTSRNTGELFF
TGTGCCAGCAGCCGGACTAGTAGGAACACCGGGGAGCTGTTTTTT
>TRBV18|-|-|TRBJ1-1
CASSLVQGGDTEAFF
TGTGCCAGCTCACTAGTACAGGGCGGTGACACTGAAGCTTTCTTT
>TRBV6-6|-|-|TRBJ2-7
CASSPTEGLEQYF
TGTGCCAGCAGTCCGACGGAGGGGTTGGAGCAGTACTTC
>TRBV28|-|-|TRBJ2-7
CATCPQGPEYEQYF
TGTGCCACCTGCCCCCAGGGTCCCGAGTACGAGCAGTACTTC
>TRBV6-5|-|TRBD2|TRBJ2-2
CASSAPGLAGELFF
TGTGCCAGCAGTGCACCGGGACTAGCCGGGGAGCTGTTTTTT
>TRBV19|-|-|TRBJ2-2
CASSIGRVNTGELFF
TGTGCCAGTAGTATAGGACGGGTGAACACCGGGGAGCTGTTTTTT
>TRBV15|-|TRBD1|TRBJ1-4
CATSGQGIGEKLFF
TGTGCCACCAGCGGACAGGGTATAGGGGAAAAACTGTTTTTT
>TRBV28|-|-|TRBJ2-1
CASRDTYNEQFF
TGTGCCAGCAGGGACACCTACAATGAGCAGTTCTTC
>TRBV7-2|-|-|TRBJ2-5
CASSLAASRNQETQYF
TGTGCCAGCAGCTTAGCGGCTAGCAGGAACCAAGAGACCCAGTACTTC
>TRBV4-2|-|TRBD1|TRBJ2-1
CASSFETGAYNEQFF
TGTGCCAGCAGCTTTGAGACAGGGGCCTACAATGAGCAGTTCTTC
>TRBV6-1|-|TRBD1|TRBJ2-7
CASSEKMGRGLIYSYEQYF
TGTGCCAGCAGTGAAAAGATGGGCAGGGGGCTGATATACTCCTACGAGCAGTACTTC
>TRBV7-8|-|-|TRBJ1-3
CASSLRGSGEWTGNTIYF
TGTGCCAGCAGCTTAAGGGGGTCGGGTGAATGGACTGGAAACACCATATATTTT
>TRBV7-2|once|-|TRBJ2-4
CASSGGGLERLAKNIQYF
TGTGCCAGCAGCGGGGGGGGGCTTGAACGACTAGCCAAAAACATTCAGTACTTC
>TRBV7-9|-|-|TRBJ1-1
CASSLAPGGTEAFF
TGTGCCAGCAGCTTAGCGCCCGGGGGCACTGAAGCTTTCTTT